The 21 T cell receptor beta chains below were found in one sample sequenced in a study of T cells expressing NK-cell markers. No DNA is given; TCRdb re-called the 5' RACE reads and lists each CDR3 protein once. Its table lists over 150,000 distinct CDR3 sequences. The sequenced sample was blood T cells: a sorted CD56 or NKG2C T cell subset, CD4+ or CD8+ T cells, or bulk PBMC T cells (not recorded which). Every receptor here comes from a man aged 18-75 years in good health.

The chain links TRBV3-1 to TRBJ2-5; as DNA is missing, the TRBD2 call by TCRdb cannot be tested. The CDR3 has 14 residues. Germline CDR1 and CDR2: LGHDT and YNNKEL (reference sequence). CDR3 amino acids: CASSQVEGKETQYF.

CDR3 in amino acids: CASSSRQLAGAGETQYF. The chain carries TRBV27 and TRBJ2-5; TCRdb reports TRBD2, a call that lacks DNA to check it against. Per the germline V gene, CDR1 is MNHEY and CDR2 is SMNVEV (reference sequence). CDR3 length: 17 residues.

The chain recombines TRBV4-1 with TRBJ1-1; TCRdb proposes TRBD1, but this gene call is untestable without DNA. The CDR3 length is 15 residues. Per germline, CDR1 MGHRA and CDR2 YSYEKL. CDR3 region: CASSQGGQLGSEAFF.

The rearrangement joins TRBV24-1 to TRBJ2-6; checking the TCRdb D call of TRBD1 is not possible without DNA. This CDR3 is 15 amino acids long. CDR1 is KGHDR, CDR2 SFDVKD, per germline. The CDR3 here is CATSDHRDALNILTF.

V and J are TRBV30 and TRBJ2-7; as DNA is missing, the TRBD1 call by TCRdb cannot be tested. The CDR3 totals 13 residues. The germline V gene has CDR1 GTSNPN and CDR2 SVGIG (reference sequence). CDR3 sequence: CAWSPGGEYEQYF.

The chain has TRBV3-1 and TRBJ2-3; TCRdb's assignment of TRBD1 cannot be checked, as there is no DNA. The germline gives CDR1 LGHDT, CDR2 YNNKEL (reference sequence). The CDR3 loop spans 17 amino acids. CDR3 residues: CASSWTGSGVTTDTQYF.

The chain's CDR3 is CASSQGELGYEQYF. V is TRBV4-1 and J is TRBJ2-7. In germline, CDR1 is MGHRA, CDR2 YSYEKL. The CDR3 totals 14 residues.

This rearrangement joins TRBV28 to TRBJ2-7. The CDR3 sequence is 14 residues long. Germline V gene lookup returns CDR1 MDHEN and CDR2 SYDVKM. The CDR3 spells CASSLSGTPYEQYF.

The CDR3 sequence: CATSKERLGEAFF. The chain joins TRBV15 to TRBJ1-1; checking the TCRdb D call of TRBD1 is not possible without DNA. Germline V CDR1 and CDR2: LNHNV, YYDKDF (reference sequence). The CDR3 has 13 amino acids.

The chain employs TRBV4-2 and TRBJ1-4; TCRdb gives TRBD1 as the D gene, but with no DNA this cannot be confirmed. The germline CDR1 and CDR2 sequences are LGHNA and YNFKEQ. The CDR3 loop spans 16 amino acids. This CDR3 reads CASSDRQGWGNEKLFF.

The rearrangement uses TRBV12-3 or TRBV12-4 and TRBJ2-3; as DNA is missing, the TRBD1 call by TCRdb cannot be tested. The CDR3 runs 13 residues. This CDR3 is CASSRPRGDTQYF.

The chain links TRBV3-1 to TRBJ2-5; TCRdb designates TRBD2, a call that cannot be tested without DNA. Looked up from germline, CDR1 is LGHDT and CDR2 is YNNKEL (reference sequence). CDR3 size: 15 residues. CDR3 in amino acids: CASSQGVAGYETQYF.

J is TRBJ2-3 and V is TRBV2; TCRdb selects TRBD2, and the lack of DNA leaves this call unchecked. Per the germline V gene, CDR1 is SNHLY and CDR2 is FYNNEI. The CDR3 spans 16 residues. This CDR3 reads CASSFLIAGETDTQYF.

The chain links TRBV5-6 to TRBJ2-7. The CDR3 is 13 residues long. Germline CDR1 reads SGHDT; CDR2 reads YYEEEE. The CDR3 here is CASSFLRPDEQYF.

The rearrangement joins TRBV12-3 or TRBV12-4 to TRBJ2-7; TCRdb selects TRBD1, and the lack of DNA leaves this call unchecked. The CDR3 loop spans 17 amino acids. The CDR3 loop is CASSLALAGAFPYEQYF.

The chain's CDR3 is CTSSQVLSRGVPEAFF. The chain combines TRBV1 with TRBJ1-1; as DNA is missing, the TRBD1 call by TCRdb cannot be tested. TRBV1 is termed a pseudogene. The CDR3 is 16 amino acids.

J is TRBJ2-1 and V is TRBV5-4; TCRdb's assignment of TRBD1 cannot be checked, as there is no DNA. The CDR3 totals 16 residues. Germline CDR1 reads SGHNT; CDR2 reads YYREEE (reference sequence). The chain's CDR3 is CASSLADRATYNEQFF.

The chain carries TRBV2 and TRBJ2-1. Per germline, CDR1 SNHLY and CDR2 FYNNEI. The CDR3 covers 16 residues. The CDR3 here is CASSEFRGSSYNEQFF.

This sequence joins TRBV28 and TRBJ1-2; as DNA is missing, the TRBD1 call by TCRdb cannot be tested. The CDR3 is 16 residues long. In germline, CDR1 is MDHEN, CDR2 SYDVKM. The CDR3 sequence is CASSVADTTGHYGYTF.

The chain has TRBV7-9 and TRBJ1-1; the D gene TCRdb calls, TRBD1, cannot be checked with no DNA. The CDR3 runs to 16 residues. Germline V gives CDR1 SEHNR, CDR2 FQNEAQ (reference sequence). CDR3 region: CASSSGTGGRDTEAFF. The whole variable domain, filled in from reference TRBV7-9 and TRBJ1-1, reads DTGVSQNPRHKITKRGQNVTFRCDPISEHNRLYWYRQTLGQGPEFLTYFQNEAQLEKSRLLSDRFSAERPKGSFSTLEIQRTEQGDSAMYLCASSSGTGGRDTEAFFGQGTRLTVV.

The chain is built from TRBV11-1 and TRBJ2-2; checking the TCRdb D call of TRBD2 is not possible without DNA. The germline V gene encodes CDR1 SGHAT and CDR2 FQDESV (reference sequence). The CDR3 extends over 19 amino acids. The CDR3 reads CASSPGSLLAGRNTGELFF.